Listed here are 2 T cell receptor beta chains from one sample, sequenced in a study of cytomegalovirus exposure and HLA in healthy donors. Researchers ran the PCR with 60 Vbeta and 13 Jbeta primers. Clones were sequenced by immunoSEQ multiplex PCR, and TCRdb holds only the in-frame ones, with some missing. Among some 130,000 clones listed, 60% to 75% were seen once. Sequenced material: PBMCs. Receptors originate from a human donor in good health.

The chain links TRBV4-2 to TRBJ2-7, with 9 bases aligning to TRBD2. Looked up from germline, CDR1 is LGHNA and CDR2 is YNFKEQ. The junction had 9 bases not matched to a gene; V was cut back by 4 bases and J by 2 bases. This CDR3 is 16 amino acids long. CDR3 protein: CASSLRLTSGAYEQYF. The CDR3 DNA is TGTGCCAGCAGCCTCAGGCTGACTAGCGGAGCCTACGAGCAGTACTTC.

In the case of this clone: Other DNA sequences within the sample encode an identical CDR3. The chain uses TRBV5-1 and TRBJ1-5; tentative D call: TRBD1 (5 bases). V was pared by 0 bases and J by 6 bases, with 16 bases between. This CDR3 region has 16 residues. The germline V gene has CDR1 SGHRS and CDR2 YFSETQ. CDR3 DNA: TGCGCCAGCAGCTTGGGCGACAGAGTCGCAGGTCAGCCCCAGCATTTT. Amino acid sequence: CASSLGDRVAGQPQHF.